The T cell receptor (beta chain) described here comes from a study of blood T cell repertoires in COVID-19. The CDR3 has 14 amino acids. The germline V gene encodes CDR1 MGHRA and CDR2 YSYEKL. V shed 0 bases and J shed 5 bases, with 11 bases lying between them. Methods used by the authors: Reference gene primer amplification in the assay estimated nucleated cell counts. Sequenced by immunoSEQ multiplex PCR; TCRdb stores in-frame clones only, minus some. V and J calls and clone size are copied from that table; D and trimming were computed from the DNA. The data hold 350,000 to 450,000 clones, with roughly 85% observed a single time.

This sequence joins TRBV4-1 and TRBJ2-7; D may be TRBD1 (6 bases). Material for sequencing was peripheral blood. The receptor comes from a woman in her late teens or twenties with acute or convalescent COVID-19. This CDR3 reads CASSQERTENEQYF. The DNA of the CDR3 is TGCGCCAGCAGCCAAGAGAGGACAGAAAACGAGCAGTACTTC.